The 27 T cell receptor beta chains presented below share a single source sample, sequenced in a study of prognosis after radiotherapy for stage I lung cancer. It was by two-round multiplex PCR that TCR beta CDR3 was amplified from genomic DNA. With primers specific to each TRBV and TRBJ gene, the first-round PCR was performed. TCRdb re-called the multiplex PCR reads with MiXCR, one entry per CDR3 protein. The sample carries around 60,000 distinct CDR3 sequences, approximately 26% recorded once. This sample comprised PBMCs, obtained before or after stereotactic body radiation therapy (not recorded which). These receptors were obtained from a donor over 45 with non-small cell lung cancer.

This clonotype was seen at least ten times. This chain connects TRBV7-2 to TRBJ2-7; no definite D call. The CDR3 sequence is 11 residues long. Trimming shortened V by 1 base and J by 3 bases, and 1 base separated the two germline ends. Germline CDR1 is SGHTA and CDR2 is FQGNSA. In DNA, the CDR3 is TGTGCCAGCAGCTTAGTCTACGAGCAGTACTTC. It yields the protein CASSLVYEQYF.

This clonotype was seen ten or more times. The chain recombines TRBV6-1 with TRBJ2-7, with 10 bases fitting TRBD1. CDR3 length: 15 residues. CDR1 and CDR2 from the germline V gene are MNHNS and SASEGT. The trim removed 8 bases at V and 1 base at J, leaving 8 bases unmatched. The CDR3 here is CASRRTGGRSYEQYF. The CDR3 region has the DNA TGTGCCAGCCGAAGGACAGGGGGTAGGTCCTACGAGCAGTACTTC.

This clonotype showed up many times. The chain uses TRBV19 and TRBJ2-6, with unresolved D. The V gene lost 5 bases and the J gene lost 1 base, with 9 bases spanning the gap. Germline CDR1 reads LNHDA; CDR2 reads SQIVND (reference sequence). The CDR3 runs to 15 residues. As DNA, the CDR3 is TGTGCCAGTAGTCTGGCGGATTCTGGGGCCAACGTCCTGACTTTC. As protein: CASSLADSGANVLTF.

This clonotype was seen at least ten times. The chain uses TRBV5-1 and TRBJ1-6; D uncertain. Germline CDR1 SGHRS, CDR2 YFSETQ. This CDR3 is 15 amino acids long. Trimming pared 4 bases from V and 3 bases from J, leaving 11 bases between. CDR3 sequence (DNA): TGCGCCAGCAGCCCGGGAGACGGCTATAATTCACCCCTCCACTTT. Protein sequence: CASSPGDGYNSPLHF.

The sample holds many counts of this clonotype. V and J are TRBV11-2 and TRBJ2-2; 7 bases are shared with TRBD2. There are 16 residues in the CDR3. The germline V gene encodes CDR1 SGHAT and CDR2 FQNNGV. Trimming removed 5 bases from V and 0 bases from J; junction bases left unmatched: 6. The CDR3 DNA is TGTGCCAGCAGCCCTCTAGCGGCCCCGAACACCGGGGAGCTGTTTTTT. This gives the protein CASSPLAAPNTGELFF.

Ten or more counts support this clonotype. V gene TRBV10-2 combines with J gene TRBJ1-2; D is perhaps TRBD1 (5 bases). The CDR3 is made up of 12 amino acids. Trimming left V 0 bases short and J 6 bases short, with 5 bases between. Germline CDR1 and CDR2: WSHSY and SAAADI. The DNA of the CDR3 is TGCGCCAGCAGTGAGTCGGGGGATGGCTACACCTTC. It encodes CASSESGDGYTF.

This clonotype was seen ten or more times. V usage is TRBV19 and J usage is TRBJ2-1; D might be TRBD1 or TRBD2, each matching 7 bases. Trimming pared 5 bases from V and 4 bases from J, leaving 15 bases between. The CDR3 length is 15 residues. Germline loops: CDR1 LNHDA, CDR2 SQIVND (reference sequence). The CDR3 reads CASSWGGGRYNEQFF. The CDR3 DNA reads as TGTGCCAGTAGTTGGGGAGGGGGCAGGTACAATGAGCAGTTCTTC.

Worth noting for this clonotype: One base away lies a much larger clone, so this may be a sequencing read error. The chain carries TRBV11-2 and TRBJ1-1, with 9 bases identical to TRBD1. Per germline, CDR1 SGHAT and CDR2 FQNNGV. The ends lost 5 bases at V and 0 bases at J; junction bases unmatched: 7. This CDR3 has 16 residues. In nucleotides, the CDR3 is TGTGCCAGCAGCGGCCGGGACAGGGCGTTGAACACTGAAGCTTTCTTT. The encoded protein is CASSGRDRALNTEAFF.

The sample holds a few counts of this clonotype. Because the CDR3 is missing its conserved closing phenylalanine or tryptophan, this is likely a read error. The V and J genes are TRBV4-1 and TRBJ2-5; D may be TRBD2 (6 bases). V was pared by 1 base and J by 5 bases, with 20 bases between. This CDR3 contains 17 residues. Germline V gives CDR1 MGHRA, CDR2 YSYEKL. CDR3 loop: CASSQAVFGGAGETQYS. CDR3 coding DNA: TGCGCCAGCAGCCAAGCGGTATTCGGAGGGGCCGGGGAGACCCAGTACTCC.

Worth noting for this clonotype: This may stem from a read error, because a much larger clone lies one nucleotide away. The CDR3 loop reads CSARYRVVGEQYF. The CDR3 DNA reads TGCAGTGCTAGATATCGGGTCGTGGGGGAGCAGTACTTC. The V gene is TRBV20-1, the J gene TRBJ2-7; D is unclear. Between the trimmed V and J ends, which lost 2 bases and 7 bases, there was a span of 15 bases. This CDR3 is built from 13 residues. Germline CDR1 is DFQATT and CDR2 is SNEGSKA (reference sequence).

By share of the sample, this clonotype is medium-sized (0.01 to 0.1%). The chain joins TRBV28 to TRBJ2-6; no clear D. V lost 5 bases to trimming and J lost 2 bases, with 7 bases between them. CDR3 size: 14 residues. Germline V gene lookup returns CDR1 MDHEN and CDR2 SYDVKM. As DNA, the CDR3 is TGTGCCAGCAGTGGTACGGCTGGGGCCAACGTCCTGACTTTC. It specifies CASSGTAGANVLTF. The whole variable domain, remainder taken from reference TRBV28 and TRBJ2-6, is DVKVTQSSRYLVKRTGEKVFLECVQDMDHENMFWYRQDPGLGLRLIYFSYDVKMKEKGDIPEGYSVSREKKERFSLILESASTNQTSMYLCASSGTAGANVLTFGAGSRLTVL.

This clonotype was detected ten times or more. This chain links TRBV3-1 with TRBJ2-6; D unclear. Trimming stripped 1 base from V and 1 base from J, with 11 bases between. The CDR3 sequence is 17 residues long. Germline V gene lookup returns CDR1 LGHDT and CDR2 YNNKEL (reference sequence). CDR3 region: CASSQGLSQSGANVLTF. CDR3 nucleotides: TGTGCCAGCAGCCAAGGGCTCAGTCAATCTGGGGCCAACGTCCTGACTTTC.

The sample holds many counts of this clonotype. The V gene is TRBV27, the J gene TRBJ2-5, with unresolved D. Trimming stripped 1 base from V and 5 bases from J, with 11 bases between. From germline, CDR1 is MNHEY and CDR2 SMNVEV (reference sequence). The CDR3 has 14 residues. The CDR3 DNA follows: TGTGCCAGCAGTTTATTACGTAGTCGGGAGACCCAGTACTTC. Amino acid sequence: CASSLLRSRETQYF.

This clonotype was seen at least ten times. The chain joins TRBV5-1 to TRBJ2-3, with D uncertain. In germline, CDR1 is SGHRS, CDR2 YFSETQ. V was cut by 0 bases and J by 2 bases, with 10 bases left in between. This CDR3 comprises 15 residues. Written as DNA, the CDR3 is TGCGCCAGCAGCTTGGCTCTCACAAACACAGATACGCAGTATTTT. Residues: CASSLALTNTDTQYF.

The sample holds many counts of this clonotype. This chain links TRBV20-1 with TRBJ2-1; unclear D gene. CDR3 length: 15 residues. Germline loops: CDR1 DFQATT, CDR2 SNEGSKA (reference sequence). CDR3 sequence reads: CSPGRPALSYNEQFF. The CDR3 DNA is TGCAGCCCAGGCCGACCGGCCTTGTCCTACAATGAGCAGTTCTTC.

Details on this clonotype: This may stem from a read error, because a much larger clone lies one nucleotide away. This chain uses TRBV3-1 with TRBJ2-3, with TRBD1 identical over 12 bases. The CDR3 has 17 residues. V dropped 3 bases and J dropped 7; count of bases not matched to a gene: 11. CDR1 and CDR2 from the germline V gene are LGHDT and YNNKEL (reference sequence). As DNA, the CDR3 is TGTGCCAGCAGCCAGACTCCGGGGACAGGGGGCGCGAATACGCAGTATTTT. Translation gives CASSQTPGTGGANTQYF.

Concerning this clonotype: At one end, the junction sequence differs from germline, possibly due to a read error. This chain uses TRBV7-6 with TRBJ2-1, with TRBD2 matching over 10 bases. The CDR3 has 15 residues. Per germline, CDR1 SGHVS and CDR2 FNYEAQ. The CDR3 loop reads CASALSGGANNEQLF. The CDR3 nucleotides read TGTGCCAGCGCCCTGAGCGGGGGGGCGAACAATGAGCAGCTCTTC.

This clonotype was detected ten times or more. The rearrangement uses TRBV30 and TRBJ2-2; 11 bases line up with TRBD1. From germline, CDR1 is GTSNPN and CDR2 SVGIG (reference sequence). V was clipped by 3 bases and J by 6 bases; unmatched bases: 3. This CDR3 comprises 14 residues. CDR3 loop: CAWSRTGGAGELFF. The CDR3 coding sequence is TGTGCCTGGAGCCGGACAGGGGGCGCCGGGGAGCTGTTTTTT.

Notes on this clonotype: A much more abundant neighbour one base away suggests this may be a read error. The genes are TRBV27 and TRBJ1-4; 10 positions match TRBD1. The CDR3 loop spans 15 amino acids. Germline CDR1 reads MNHEY; CDR2 reads SMNVEV (reference sequence). The CDR3 DNA sequence: TGTGCCGGCAGACAGGGGGCACCAACTAATGAAAAACTGTTTTTT. It is translated as CAGRQGAPTNEKLFF.

This clonotype was seen many times. The rearrangement joins TRBV19 to TRBJ1-4, with D possibly TRBD1 on 5 matching bases. The CDR3 has 13 residues. In germline, CDR1 is LNHDA, CDR2 SQIVND (reference sequence). Trimming left V 4 bases short and J 8 bases short, with 11 bases between. CDR3 loop: CASSTGPEEKLFF. The DNA of the CDR3 is TGTGCCAGTAGTACGGGACCTGAAGAAAAACTGTTTTTT.

This clonotype showed up many times. The chain joins TRBV7-3 to TRBJ2-5; TRBD2 aligns across 8 bases. Trimming removed 5 bases from V and 5 bases from J; junction bases left unmatched: 10. The CDR3 covers 15 residues. In germline, CDR1 is SGHTA, CDR2 FQGTGA. DNA for the CDR3: TGTGCCAGCAGCCCTGGGGCGGGGGGCCTGGAGACCCAGTACTTC. Translated, it gives CASSPGAGGLETQYF.

Many counts were recorded for this clonotype. The genes are TRBV4-3 and TRBJ2-7, with TRBD1 matching over 8 bases. Germline CDR1 is LGHNA and CDR2 is YSLEER. J lost 6 bases, V lost 0 bases, and 7 bases had no gene match. The CDR3 runs 15 residues. For the CDR3, the DNA is TGCGCCAGCAGCCAAGAATCTGGGGACAGGTTCGAGCAGTACTTC. This gives the protein CASSQESGDRFEQYF.

This clonotype was counted ten times or more. The V gene is TRBV28, the J gene TRBJ2-7; D is unclear. Trimming removed 6 bases at V and 2 bases at J, with 20 bases between. This CDR3 has 16 residues. Germline V gives CDR1 MDHEN, CDR2 SYDVKM. The CDR3 protein is CASRPLRIGMTYEQYF. The CDR3 DNA reads as TGTGCCAGCAGGCCCCTACGTATAGGTATGACCTACGAGCAGTACTTC.

As concerns this clonotype: A junction boundary mismatches the germline segment, possibly from a read error. The chain couples TRBV20-1 to TRBJ2-3; 8 nucleotides agree with TRBD1. Germline assignment: CDR1 DFQATT and CDR2 SNEGSKA (reference sequence). The CDR3 length is 16 residues. CDR3 protein: CSDRGQGSGGTDTQYF. In nucleotides, the CDR3 is TGCAGTGATAGAGGACAGGGAAGTGGTGGCACAGATACGCAGTATTTT.

This clonotype was counted many times. The chain uses TRBV6-5 and TRBJ2-2, with 9 bases matching TRBD1. The CDR3 sequence is 17 residues long. V shed 0 bases, J shed 5 bases, and the junction held 7 bases outside the gene matches. The germline gives CDR1 MNHEY, CDR2 SVGAGI. The CDR3 spells CASSYSPDRGVTGELFF. The CDR3 coding sequence is TGTGCCAGCAGTTACTCCCCGGACAGGGGAGTAACCGGGGAGCTGTTTTTT.

This clonotype was counted at least ten times. The chain couples TRBV12-3 or TRBV12-4 to TRBJ1-1, with 11 bases fitting TRBD1. The junction had 1 base not matched to a gene; V was cut back by 7 bases and J by 3 bases. The CDR3 runs to 13 residues. The CDR3 loop reads CASKGQGDTEAFF. In nucleotides, the CDR3 is TGTGCCAGCAAGGGACAGGGGGACACTGAAGCTTTCTTT.

This clonotype was detected ten times or more. This chain uses TRBV18 with TRBJ2-2; no reliable D call. Trimming removed 1 base from V and 5 bases from J, with 14 bases in between. Germline CDR1 is KGHSH and CDR2 is LQKENI. This CDR3 contains 16 residues. CDR3 region: CASSPRAAQGTGELFF. CDR3 sequence (DNA): TGTGCCAGCTCACCACGGGCAGCCCAAGGAACCGGGGAGCTGTTTTTT.